This record covers a single T cell receptor (beta chain). This sample was taken from a study of blood T cell repertoires in COVID-19. Study-level background: From the United States, Italy and Spain came samples of acute and convalescent COVID-19. From T cells, B-cell-depleted T cells, or PBMCs came the material, which was cDNA or gDNA.

Assay used: immunoSEQ multiplex PCR; TCRdb lists only in-frame clones, some missing. The repertoire consists of roughly 480,000 clones, with roughly 89% occurring once and the leading ten covering around 0.92%. Followed over time, Seattle patients had been enrolled while infection was active. In germline, CDR1 is SGHNT, CDR2 YYREEE (reference sequence). The CDR3 is made up of 14 amino acids. Losses at the gene ends were 5 bases for V and 8 bases for J; bases not matched to a gene: 8. This TCR was recovered from a man aged 18 to 29 with COVID-19, enrolled during active disease. The rearrangement joins TRBV5-4 to TRBJ2-3; 10 bases fit TRBD1. What was sequenced was peripheral blood. This CDR3 reads CASREDRGRATQYF. The CDR3 DNA reads as TGTGCCAGCAGAGAAGACAGGGGGCGAGCTACGCAGTATTTT. Looking up the rest from reference TRBV5-4 and TRBJ2-3 gives the full variable domain: ETGVTQSPTHLIKTRGQQVTLRCSSQSGHNTVSWYQQALGQGPQFIFQYYREEENGRGNFPPRFSGLQFPNYSSELNVNALELDDSALYLCASREDRGRATQYFGPGTRLTVL.